Presented here are 25 T cell receptor beta chains from one specimen sequenced in a study of blood T cells in healthy people across ages. A sample-barcoded 5' primer and a J-beta primer mix were used in a second PCR of about 6 to 11 cycles. MiXCR, run by TCRdb on the 5' RACE reads, gives a single entry per CDR3 protein. The sample holds about 1.4 million distinct CDR3 sequences, 59% seen once. Sequencing was done on a sample of blood. Receptors were obtained from a man younger than 35 in good health.

J is TRBJ1-2 and V is TRBV4-1, with D perhaps TRBD1 (5 bases). The V and J ends lost 0 bases and 8 bases respectively, with 16 bases between them. This CDR3 contains 15 residues. Per the germline V gene, CDR1 is MGHRA and CDR2 is YSYEKL. CDR3 nucleotide sequence: TGCGCCAGCAGCCAAGATGAGAGGGGTTGGGAAGGCTACACCTTC. This codes for CASSQDERGWEGYTF.

As for this clonotype: The junction departs from the called germline gene at one end, perhaps through a read error. The V and J genes are TRBV29-1 and TRBJ2-3; TRBD1 matches 9 bases. The CDR3 totals 13 residues. Germline V gene sequence: CDR1 SQVTM, CDR2 ANQGSEA. The DNA of the CDR3 is TGCAGCATTGACGGGGACAGGGTAGATACGCAGTATTTT. As protein: CSIDGDRVDTQYF.

The chain employs TRBV10-3 and TRBJ1-2; D ambiguous. The V and J ends lost 10 bases and 3 bases respectively, with 3 bases between them. The CDR3 spans 9 residues. CDR1 and CDR2 (germline): ENHRY, SYGVKD. The CDR3 reads CATYYGYTF. In DNA form, the CDR3 reads TGTGCCACCTACTATGGCTACACCTTC.

This clonotype has only a few counts. The rearrangement joins TRBV29-1 to TRBJ2-5; tentatively, D is TRBD2 (6 bases). Germline CDR1 is SQVTM and CDR2 is ANQGSEA. This CDR3 is 11 amino acids long. V lost 7 bases and J 4 bases, leaving 10 bases between the germline ends. The CDR3 is CSGGGVETQYF. CDR3 DNA: TGCAGCGGGGGCGGGGTAGAGACCCAGTACTTC. Combining the CDR3 with reference TRBV29-1 and TRBJ2-5 gives the whole variable domain SAVISQKPSRDICQRGTSLTIQCQVDSQVTMMFWYRQQPGQSLTLIATANQGSEATYESGFVIDKFPISRPNLTFSTLTVSNMSPEDSSIYLCSGGGVETQYFGPGTRLLVL.

The chain employs TRBV6-5 and TRBJ1-2; D unclear. Germline V gives CDR1 MNHEY, CDR2 SVGAGI. Trimming shortened V by 5 bases and J by 7 bases, and 17 bases separated the two germline ends. The CDR3 sequence is 14 residues long. CDR3 amino acids: CASSVGAGDSGYTF. The CDR3 nucleotides are TGTGCCAGCAGTGTCGGAGCTGGGGATAGTGGCTACACCTTC.

The J gene is TRBJ1-6, the V gene TRBV27; D might be TRBD1 (5 bases). This CDR3 contains 15 residues. Trimming took off 5 bases at V and 11 bases at J, with 19 bases between the two ends. Germline V lookup: CDR1 MNHEY, CDR2 SMNVEV (reference sequence). CDR3 sequence (DNA): TGTGCCAGCAGTGCGACCCGGGACTTTATCACACCCCTCCACTTT. Protein: CASSATRDFITPLHF.

This clonotype was seen more than once but under ten times. The chain combines TRBV18 with TRBJ2-1; a possible D gene is TRBD2 (7 bases). This CDR3 has 19 amino acids. Germline CDR1 is KGHSH and CDR2 is LQKENI. The germline V and J ends were trimmed by 1 base and 5 bases, with 24 bases remaining between them. CDR3 sequence: CASSPRAPDSGTLNNEQFF. The CDR3 DNA sequence: TGTGCCAGCTCACCACGAGCCCCGGACAGCGGGACTCTAAACAATGAGCAGTTCTTC.

The rearrangement links TRBV6-6 to TRBJ1-2; 7 nucleotides align to TRBD1. Germline V gene sequence: CDR1 MNHNY, CDR2 SVGAGI (reference sequence). V was clipped by 6 bases and J by 6 bases; unmatched bases: 13. The CDR3 is made up of 15 amino acids. In nucleotides, the CDR3 is TGTGCCAGCAGAGCGACAGGGATGTACAAAGATGGCTACACCTTC. It codes for CASRATGMYKDGYTF.

This clonotype was counted only a few times. The genes are TRBV20-1 and TRBJ2-3, with TRBD2 as a possible D gene (6 bases). The CDR3 is 15 residues long. Germline values: CDR1 DFQATT, CDR2 SNEGSKA (reference sequence). Trimming pared 6 bases from V and 5 bases from J, leaving 21 bases between. CDR3 in amino acids: CSASRSSGRKDTQYF. The CDR3 DNA sequence: TGCAGTGCCAGTCGGTCCTCGGGGAGGAAAGATACGCAGTATTTT.

The CDR3 region has the DNA TGCAGTGCTAGAGGCCCGGAGGGAGATACGCAGTATTTT. Translating gives CSARGPEGDTQYF. This chain links TRBV20-1 with TRBJ2-3, with D perhaps matching TRBD2 (6 bases). Trimming took 1 base from V and 5 from J, leaving 10 bases between them. CDR1 is DFQATT and CDR2 is SNEGSKA in the germline V gene (reference sequence). The CDR3 has 13 amino acids.

V usage is TRBV21-1 and J usage is TRBJ2-2; whether TRBD1, the table's D call, matches the DNA was not checked. TRBV21-1 is tagged as a pseudogene. This CDR3 has 16 amino acids. CDR3 coding DNA: TGTGCCAGCAGCAAATTAGGAGGGGGACCCACCGGGGAGCTGTTTTTT. Its translation is CASSKLGGGPTGELFF.

V usage is TRBV5-6 and J usage is TRBJ2-4; 7 bases fit TRBD1. The J call is doubtful: the DNA matches TRBJ2-7 better. Germline CDR1 is SGHDT and CDR2 is YYEEEE. This CDR3 spans 14 amino acids. CDR3 region: CASSAQGTSYEQYF. The CDR3 nucleotides read TGTGCCAGCAGCGCACAGGGGACGAGCTACGAGCAGTACTTC.

The V gene is TRBV5-6, the J gene TRBJ2-2; D is undetermined. CDR1 is SGHDT, CDR2 YYEEEE, per germline. This CDR3 region has 12 residues. The V gene lost 1 base and the J gene lost 5 bases, with 3 bases spanning the gap. CDR3 DNA: TGTGCCAGCAGCTTGATGACCGGGGAGCTGTTTTTT. Translated: CASSLMTGELFF.

V usage is TRBV15 and J usage is TRBJ1-4; D remains unclear. The CDR3 sequence is 16 residues long. V dropped 0 bases and J dropped 5 bases, with 13 bases sitting between them. CDR1 LNHNV and CDR2 YYDKDF come from the germline V gene (reference sequence). CDR3 loop: CATSRDRQEINEKLFF. CDR3 in DNA: TGTGCCACCAGCAGAGATCGGCAGGAGATAAATGAAAAACTGTTTTTT.

This clonotype was detected only a few times. The genes are TRBV5-1 and TRBJ2-3; TRBD1 agrees at 12 bases. J lost 4 bases, V lost 8 bases, and 5 bases had no gene match. The CDR3 runs to 14 residues. CDR1 is SGHRS, CDR2 YFSETQ, per germline. DNA for the CDR3: TGCGCCAGTTCCGGGACAGGGGGCGCAGATACGCAGTATTTT. Translated, it gives CASSGTGGADTQYF.

Turning to this clonotype: A junction boundary mismatches the germline segment, possibly from a read error. V is TRBV7-9 and J is TRBJ2-3, with 8 positions matching TRBD1. Germline V gene sequence: CDR1 SEHNR, CDR2 FQNEAQ (reference sequence). The CDR3 sequence is 16 residues long. CDR3 protein: CASSLAAGGVTDAQYF. Written as DNA, the CDR3 is TGTGCCAGCAGCTTAGCGGCAGGGGGCGTCACAGATGCGCAGTATTTT.

V gene TRBV12-3 or TRBV12-4 combines with J gene TRBJ2-3; D is unresolved. With 5 bases removed from V and 2 bases from J, the gap between germline ends came to 11 bases. This CDR3 is 14 amino acids long. CDR3 protein: CASSPASFTDTQYF. The CDR3 DNA follows: TGTGCCAGCAGTCCGGCTAGTTTCACAGATACGCAGTATTTT.

As regards this clonotype: An end of the junction does not agree with germline; a read error may underlie this. The J gene is TRBJ1-6, the V gene TRBV6-6, with D perhaps TRBD1 (5 bases). The CDR3 runs to 15 residues. CDR1 is MNHNY and CDR2 is SVGAGI in the germline V gene (reference sequence). CDR3 DNA sequence: TGTGCCAGCAGTCCCGTGGGGGGGTATAAATCACCCCTCCACTTT. It translates to CASSPVGGYKSPLHF.

The CDR3 region has the DNA TGTGCCAGCAGTTTGGGGATAGGAGCTTTCTTT. Its protein is CASSLGIGAFF. The rearrangement links TRBV12-3 or TRBV12-4 to TRBJ1-1; D remains ambiguous. This CDR3 is 11 amino acids long. The V end was cut by 3 bases, the J end by 10 bases, with 9 bases between.

The genes are TRBV20-1 and TRBJ2-1, with 9 bases that match TRBD1. V shed 2 bases and J 7 bases; nucleotides not matched to a gene: 9. There are 15 residues in the CDR3. Germline V gives CDR1 DFQATT, CDR2 SNEGSKA (reference sequence). CDR3 in amino acids: CSARKRDRVFNEQFF. DNA of the CDR3: TGCAGTGCTAGAAAACGGGACAGGGTTTTTAATGAGCAGTTCTTC.

Concerning this clonotype itself: A read error may produce the germline difference seen at one junction end. This rearrangement joins TRBV7-2 to TRBJ2-3; TRBD2 agrees at 7 bases. The CDR3 covers 14 residues. Germline V gene data show CDR1 as SGHTA and CDR2 as FQGNSA. CDR3 sequence: CASSIAGYGDTQYF. The CDR3 DNA reads as TGTGCCAGCAGCATAGCGGGCTACGGGGATACGCAGTATTTT.

The rearrangement joins TRBV12-3 or TRBV12-4 to TRBJ2-3; 8 bases map to TRBD2. The CDR3 is 15 residues long. V lost 5 bases and J lost 1; bases outside the gene matches: 5. CDR3: CASSRSGSRTDTQYF. The CDR3 DNA sequence: TGTGCCAGCAGTCGGAGCGGGAGTCGCACAGATACGCAGTATTTT.

This clonotype has more than one count but fewer than ten. The gene calls are TRBV28 and TRBJ2-1, with TRBD1 as a possible D gene (6 bases). CDR1 and CDR2 from the germline V gene are MDHEN and SYDVKM. The CDR3 length is 16 residues. V gave up 8 bases and J gave up 0 bases, with 17 bases separating them. In DNA form, the CDR3 reads TGTGCCAGCGGACCTCTGAGGGGGAGCTCCTACAATGAGCAGTTCTTC. This encodes CASGPLRGSSYNEQFF.

The gene calls are TRBV9 and TRBJ2-1, with TRBD2 matching over 9 bases. Germline V gene sequence: CDR1 SGDLS, CDR2 YYNGEE. This CDR3 comprises 16 residues. The V and J ends lost 3 bases and 4 bases, in that order; junction bases with no gene match: 8. The CDR3 DNA reads TGTGCCAGCAGCGCTCCGGGACTAGCCGAATACAATGAGCAGTTCTTC. This encodes CASSAPGLAEYNEQFF.

The chain employs TRBV20-1 and TRBJ2-3, with 10 positions matching TRBD2. J gave up 0 bases and V 5 bases, and 14 bases lay outside the gene matches. CDR3 size: 18 residues. Germline loops: CDR1 DFQATT, CDR2 SNEGSKA (reference sequence). This CDR3 reads CSARPPSGGGTSTDTQYF. CDR3 in DNA: TGCAGTGCTCGGCCCCCCAGCGGGGGGGGCACGAGCACAGATACGCAGTATTTT.